A single sample gave rise to the 26 T cell receptor beta chains below, sequenced in a study of response to subunit inactivated influenza vaccine. TCRdb reprocessed the RT-PCR reads via MiXCR and lists one record per CDR3 protein. The repertoire includes under 550,000 distinct CDR3 sequences, under 8.5% of them detected once, and 13% sits in the top ten. Sequences were derived from PBMCs from blood, sampled around 25 months after vaccination. The receptor set was obtained from a man aged 50-75 years who received an inactivated influenza vaccine.

This chain links TRBV5-1 with TRBJ2-1; 9 bases fit TRBD2. Trimming took 4 bases from V and 8 from J; bases not matched to a gene: 10. CDR1 and CDR2 (germline): SGHRS, YFSETQ. The CDR3 has 15 amino acids. The CDR3 nucleotides are TGCGCCAGCAGCAGGGGGACTAGCACCACGGATGAGCAGTTCTTC. Protein product: CASSRGTSTTDEQFF.

The sample holds a few counts of this clonotype. The J gene is TRBJ1-3, the V gene TRBV27; D is unclear. The germline gives CDR1 MNHEY, CDR2 SMNVEV (reference sequence). The V gene lost 6 bases and the J gene lost 4 bases, with 16 bases spanning the gap. The CDR3 loop spans 15 amino acids. The CDR3 DNA follows: TGTGCCAGCAGGTCCGAGGGTGGATCGGGAAACACCATATATTTT. This codes for CASRSEGGSGNTIYF.

The table lists this clonotype with a few counts. This chain connects TRBV4-3 to TRBJ1-1; D is unresolved. Germline V lookup: CDR1 LGHNA, CDR2 YSLEER. The CDR3 is 14 amino acids. Trimming left V 0 bases short and J 4 bases short, with 9 bases between. The CDR3 loop reads CASSQDIKGTEAFF. The CDR3, as DNA: TGCGCCAGCAGCCAAGACATCAAGGGCACTGAAGCTTTCTTT.

The rearrangement links TRBV6-1 to TRBJ2-2, with D possibly TRBD2 on 5 matching bases. The CDR3 is 15 residues long. Between the trimmed V and J ends, which lost 4 bases and 4 bases, there was a span of 13 bases. The germline CDR1 and CDR2 sequences are MNHNS and SASEGT. The CDR3 region has the DNA TGTGCCAGCAGTGTCGGACTTTCGTCCACCGGGGAGCTGTTTTTT. Residues: CASSVGLSSTGELFF.

This clonotype turned up a few times. The chain carries TRBV29-1 and TRBJ2-1; D may be TRBD1 (6 bases). Deletions cut 0 bases from V and 9 bases from J, with 9 bases between. The germline CDR1 and CDR2 sequences are SQVTM and ANQGSEA. The CDR3 length is 12 residues. CDR3 coding DNA: TGCAGCGTTGAAGAGGGGGCTATTGAGCAGTTCTTC. This codes for CSVEEGAIEQFF.

Only a few counts were recorded for this clonotype. The chain carries TRBV5-1 and TRBJ2-5, with 12 bases identical to TRBD2. The germline CDR1 and CDR2 sequences are SGHRS and YFSETQ. This CDR3 has 16 amino acids. V shed 1 base and J 1 base; nucleotides not matched to a gene: 2. The CDR3 protein is CASSLQTSGGQETQYF. The CDR3 region has the DNA TGCGCCAGCAGCTTGCAGACTAGCGGGGGCCAAGAGACCCAGTACTTC.

This clonotype showed up just a few times. The chain has TRBV6-1 and TRBJ2-3, with 7 bases that match TRBD1. Unmatched junction bases numbered 7, after V lost 5 bases and J lost 2 bases. The CDR3 is 15 residues long. From germline, CDR1 is MNHNS and CDR2 SASEGT. CDR3 region: CASSTGTAYTDTQYF. CDR3 bases: TGTGCCAGCAGTACCGGGACAGCCTACACAGATACGCAGTATTTT.

The chain combines TRBV20-1 with TRBJ2-5, with D perhaps TRBD1 or TRBD2 (5 bases each). Looked up from germline, CDR1 is DFQATT and CDR2 is SNEGSKA (reference sequence). V was trimmed by 0 bases and J by 4 bases, leaving 12 bases between them. The CDR3 loop spans 14 amino acids. As DNA, the CDR3 is TGCAGTGCTAGAGATCCGGGGCACGGAGAGACCCAGTACTTC. Protein: CSARDPGHGETQYF.

The chain recombines TRBV9 with TRBJ1-2, with unresolved D. From germline, CDR1 is SGDLS and CDR2 YYNGEE. The CDR3 covers 15 residues. With 0 bases removed from V and 0 bases from J, the gap between germline ends came to 9 bases. Here the CDR3 reads CASSVGGRANYGYTF. The CDR3 coding sequence is TGTGCCAGCAGCGTAGGTGGGAGAGCTAACTATGGCTACACCTTC.

This clonotype came up a few times. The chain recombines TRBV3-1 with TRBJ2-7, with D hard to call. The CDR3 consists of 14 residues. Trimming cost V 1 base and J 6 bases, with 13 bases left between them. Germline CDR1 reads LGHDT; CDR2 reads YNNKEL (reference sequence). The CDR3, as DNA: TGTGCCAGCAGCCAAGTGGGGTCGCGCGGCGAGCAGTACTTC. As protein: CASSQVGSRGEQYF.

This clonotype was seen many times. The rearrangement joins TRBV9 to TRBJ2-1; D remains ambiguous. V shed 0 bases and J shed 9 bases, with 10 bases lying between them. The CDR3 covers 13 residues. Germline V CDR1 and CDR2: SGDLS, YYNGEE. The CDR3: CASSVEVRGEQFF. The DNA of the CDR3 is TGTGCCAGCAGCGTAGAAGTTCGAGGTGAGCAGTTCTTC.

This clonotype was found many times. This rearrangement joins TRBV6-5 to TRBJ1-2; no reliable D call. CDR1 is MNHEY, CDR2 SVGAGI, per germline. With 0 bases removed from V and 6 bases from J, the gap between germline ends came to 11 bases. This CDR3 is 14 amino acids long. The CDR3 DNA reads TGTGCCAGCAGTTACTCAGTGGCGGGAAATGGCTACACCTTC. Amino acid sequence: CASSYSVAGNGYTF.

The sample holds a few counts of this clonotype. The J gene is TRBJ2-3, the V gene TRBV5-6; a possible D gene is TRBD2 (5 bases). In germline, CDR1 is SGHDT, CDR2 YYEEEE. The CDR3 length is 14 residues. V lost 4 bases to trimming and J lost 6 bases, with 15 bases between them. The CDR3, as DNA: TGTGCCAGCAGCAACGTGCGGGCTGGGGATACGCAGTATTTT. Amino acids: CASSNVRAGDTQYF. Using reference TRBV5-6 and TRBJ2-3 for the parts outside the CDR3, the full variable domain is DAGVTQSPTHLIKTRGQQVTLRCSPKSGHDTVSWYQQALGQGPQFIFQYYEEEERQRGNFPDRFSGHQFPNYSSELNVNALLLGDSALYLCASSNVRAGDTQYFGPGTRLTVL.

This clonotype was counted only a few times. This chain uses TRBV29-1 with TRBJ2-3; 7 nucleotides agree with TRBD2. This CDR3 contains 16 residues. The ends lost 1 base at V and 0 bases at J; junction bases unmatched: 7. Germline V gives CDR1 SQVTM, CDR2 ANQGSEA. The CDR3 DNA is TGCAGCGTTGAAGGCCCGCTAGCGGCTAGCACAGATACGCAGTATTTT. This translates into CSVEGPLAASTDTQYF.

CDR3 in amino acids: CASSQDRMREGRGELFF. In DNA, the CDR3 is TGCGCCAGCAGCCAAGATCGGATGCGGGAGGGCCGAGGGGAGCTGTTTTTT. This chain joins TRBV4-1 and TRBJ2-2, with 9 bases lining up with TRBD2. Germline V gene sequence: CDR1 MGHRA, CDR2 YSYEKL. The CDR3 loop spans 17 amino acids. The V and J ends lost 0 bases and 8 bases, in that order; junction bases with no gene match: 10.

The rearrangement joins TRBV20-1 to TRBJ2-7; D possibly corresponds to TRBD2 (6 bases). CDR1 and CDR2 from the germline V gene are DFQATT and SNEGSKA (reference sequence). There are 13 residues in the CDR3. Deletions cut 6 bases from V and 2 bases from J, with 14 bases between. CDR3 bases: TGCAGTGCCAGGGTAGCGGAGACCTACGAGCAGTACTTC. Protein sequence: CSARVAETYEQYF.

This clonotype was seen only a few times. The chain couples TRBV29-1 to TRBJ2-4, with D perhaps being TRBD1 or TRBD2 (6 bases each). V lost 4 bases and J 3 bases, leaving 13 bases between the germline ends. In germline, CDR1 is SQVTM, CDR2 ANQGSEA. There are 14 residues in the CDR3. The CDR3 spells CSVGIGGGKNIQYF. The CDR3 DNA reads as TGCAGCGTTGGTATAGGGGGAGGCAAAAACATTCAGTACTTC.

The chain couples TRBV7-2 to TRBJ2-5, with 11 bases lining up with TRBD2. The CDR3 has 15 residues. Unmatched junction bases numbered 5, after V lost 3 bases and J lost 5 bases. Germline V CDR1 and CDR2: SGHTA, FQGNSA. The CDR3 is CASSFSGGALETQYF. In DNA form, the CDR3 reads TGTGCCAGCAGCTTTAGCGGGGGGGCCCTTGAGACCCAGTACTTC. The complete variable domain, with remaining parts taken from reference TRBV7-2 and TRBJ2-5, reads GAGVSQSPSNKVTEKGKDVELRCDPISGHTALYWYRQSLGQGLEFLIYFQGNSAPDKSGLPSDRFSAERTGGSVSTLTIQRTQQEDSAVYLCASSFSGGALETQYFGPGTRLLVL.

This clonotype was found a few times. This chain joins TRBV5-1 and TRBJ2-1, with D possibly TRBD2 on 6 matching bases. The CDR3 is 15 amino acids. V lost 0 bases, J lost 8 bases, and 15 bases lay in between. Looked up from germline, CDR1 is SGHRS and CDR2 is YFSETQ. The CDR3 reads CASSLGGVPTDEQFF. The CDR3 DNA reads as TGCGCCAGCAGCTTGGGCGGGGTGCCGACTGATGAGCAGTTCTTC.

This clonotype occurred many times. The V and J genes are TRBV20-1 and TRBJ2-7; maybe TRBD2 (6 bases). The germline CDR1 and CDR2 sequences are DFQATT and SNEGSKA (reference sequence). The CDR3 has 14 amino acids. V was trimmed by 6 bases and J by 0 bases, leaving 15 bases between them. CDR3 region: CSAVGGRSSYEQYF. The CDR3 nucleotides read TGCAGTGCGGTGGGGGGACGGAGCTCCTACGAGCAGTACTTC.

This clonotype was observed many times. V and J are TRBV5-6 and TRBJ1-2; 8 positions agree with TRBD1. CDR3 length: 14 residues. CDR1 and CDR2 (germline): SGHDT, YYEEEE. V lost 4 bases to trimming and J lost 3 bases; unmatched junction nucleotides: 5. The CDR3 DNA sequence: TGTGCCAGCAGCGTATTACAGGGGGACTATGGCTACACCTTC. Its translation is CASSVLQGDYGYTF.

This clonotype has more than one count but fewer than ten. V usage is TRBV3-1 and J usage is TRBJ2-5; 10 bases are a match to TRBD2. Per germline, CDR1 LGHDT and CDR2 YNNKEL (reference sequence). V dropped 1 base and J dropped 2; count of bases not matched to a gene: 4. The CDR3 length is 16 residues. The CDR3 region has the DNA TGTGCCAGCAGCCAAGGGCAGCGGGGGGGTCAAGAGACCCAGTACTTC. Its protein product is CASSQGQRGGQETQYF.

This clonotype was picked up many times. The rearrangement uses TRBV11-3 and TRBJ2-7; no clear D. Trimming shortened V by 8 bases and J by 2 bases, and 19 bases separated the two germline ends. This CDR3 contains 15 residues. Germline CDR1 SGHNT, CDR2 YENEEA. The CDR3 DNA sequence: TGTGCCAGCTCCCAAGGAGCTACCACGACCTACGAGCAGTACTTC. This sequence encodes CASSQGATTTYEQYF.

The rearrangement joins TRBV12-3 or TRBV12-4 to TRBJ2-5, with D tentatively TRBD1 or TRBD2 (5 bases each). Between the trimmed V and J ends, which lost 5 bases and 4 bases, there was a span of 14 bases. This CDR3 has 14 amino acids. CDR3 DNA: TGTGCCAGCAGTCCCGGGGATAGGGGAGAGACCCAGTACTTC. It is translated as CASSPGDRGETQYF.

This clonotype was observed many times. The rearrangement joins TRBV10-3 to TRBJ2-1; D is possibly TRBD1 (6 bases). The CDR3 has 16 amino acids. V was pared by 4 bases and J by 5 bases, with 18 bases between. CDR1 and CDR2 from the germline V gene are ENHRY and SYGVKD. The CDR3 DNA reads as TGTGCCATCAGTGGCCAGGACAGATCGGTCCACAATGAGCAGTTCTTC. Encoded protein: CAISGQDRSVHNEQFF.

This clonotype was observed many times. This rearrangement joins TRBV7-8 to TRBJ2-3; tentatively, D is TRBD2 (6 bases). The V gene's germline CDR1 is SGHVS and CDR2 FQNEAQ. The CDR3 has 14 residues. Trimming took 4 bases from V and 1 from J, leaving 9 bases between them. The CDR3 coding sequence is TGTGCCAGCAGCTCGGGACTGGGCACAGATACGCAGTATTTT. This codes for CASSSGLGTDTQYF.